These T cell receptor beta chains were read from a single sample in a study of Graves' ophthalmopathy and Graves' hyperthyroidism. MiXCR was run by TCRdb on the multiplex PCR reads, yielding one entry per CDR3 protein. This table holds over 150,000 distinct CDR3 sequences, over 35% found once. Sequencing was performed on peripheral blood. These receptor sequences come from a middle-aged woman with Graves' ophthalmopathy. The CDR3 runs from the conserved cysteine through the conserved F or W. A D gene is named only where the DNA matches it firmly. The size entry is marked missing in some rows and otherwise reads once, few, many or a size class.

TRBD1	TRBJ1-5	many	TRBV2	TGTGCCAGCAGAGGACAGGCACACAATCAGCCCCAGCATTTT	CASRGQAHNQPQHF
NA	TRBJ1-5	NA	TRBV28	TGTGCCAGCAGTTTATTTACTCAGCCCCAGCATTTT	CASSLFTQPQHF
NA	TRBJ2-2	NA	TRBV6-2/TRBV6-3	TGTGCCAGCAGTATCACAGGGTCGAACACCGGGGAGCTGTTTTTT	CASSITGSNTGELFF
TRBD2	TRBJ2-7	once	TRBV6-1	TGTGCCAGCGGAGGTGGACTAGCGGGAGCGGGCGAGCAGTACTTC	CASGGGLAGAGEQYF
NA	TRBJ1-2	NA	TRBV6-1	TGTACCAGCAGTGTTGGGACTTACTATGGCTACACCTTC	CTSSVGTYYGYTF
NA	TRBJ1-6	many	TRBV20-1	TGCAGTGCGGAGGACGACAGGCCCAACTATAATTCACCCCTCCACTTT	CSAEDDRPNYNSPLHF
TRBD1	TRBJ1-1	few	TRBV6-1	TGTGCCAGCACGATAAACAGGGGATCTGAAGCTTTCTTT	CASTINRGSEAFF
NA	TRBJ1-1	NA	TRBV12-3/TRBV12-4	TGTGCCAGCAGTGCTACGGGGAGCCTAGGTGACACTGAAGCTTTCTTT	CASSATGSLGDTEAFF
NA	TRBJ2-6	NA	TRBV12-3/TRBV12-4	TGTGCCAGCAGTTTAGGGAGCGGACGGAGGACTGGGGCCAACGTCCTGACTTTC	CASSLGSGRRTGANVLTF
NA	TRBJ1-1	many	TRBV6-5	TGTGCCAGCACCTACCGGGTTGCGGGCACTGAAGCTTTCTTT	CASTYRVAGTEAFF
TRBD1	TRBJ1-1	few	TRBV6-1	TGTGCCAGCAGAGGACAGGGTTGGGTTTGGAACACTGAAGCTTTCTTT	CASRGQGWVWNTEAFF
NA	TRBJ2-7	NA	TRBV20-1	TGCAGTGCTAGAGGAACCAGGGCTGGCGAGCAGTACTTC	CSARGTRAGEQYF
NA	TRBJ1-5	few	TRBV6-1	TGTGCCAGCACCACACTTAGGGGAGAGCCCCAGCATTTT	CASTTLRGEPQHF
TRBD1	TRBJ1-1	many	TRBV20-1	TGCAGTGCGGACAGGGGGAGCACTGAAGCTTTCTTT	CSADRGSTEAFF
NA	TRBJ1-5	many	TRBV19	TGTGCCAGTAGTACAAAAGGAGGGTATCAGCCCCAGCATTTT	CASSTKGGYQPQHF
NA	TRBJ2-5	NA	TRBV12-3/TRBV12-4	TGTGCCAGCACCTCGGACCAACAAGAGGCCCAGTACTTC	CASTSDQQEAQYF
TRBD1	TRBJ1-2	many	TRBV12-3/TRBV12-4	TGTGCCAGCACCCAAGACAGGGCGAACTATGGCTACACCTTC	CASTQDRANYGYTF
NA	TRBJ1-1	NA	TRBV28	TGTGCCAGCAGTTTCCCAGGGACTGAAGCTTTCTTT	CASSFPGTEAFF
NA	TRBJ1-1	many	TRBV27	TGTGCCAGCAGTTTAGTAGGCAGGGAAGCTTTCTTT	CASSLVGREAFF
TRBD1	TRBJ2-7	NA	TRBV6-1	TGTGCCAGCAGTGTGGGGGGACAGGGGTTCTACGAGCAGTACTTC	CASSVGGQGFYEQYF
NA	TRBJ2-7	NA	TRBV28	TGTGCCAGCAGTTTACAACCGGGATCCTCAAGCCCCTACGAGCAGTACTTC	CASSLQPGSSSPYEQYF
TRBD2	TRBJ2-7	many	TRBV5-1	TGCGCCAGCAGCTTGGGAGCGGGAGGGCCCTTGCTCGAGCAGTACTTC	CASSLGAGGPLLEQYF